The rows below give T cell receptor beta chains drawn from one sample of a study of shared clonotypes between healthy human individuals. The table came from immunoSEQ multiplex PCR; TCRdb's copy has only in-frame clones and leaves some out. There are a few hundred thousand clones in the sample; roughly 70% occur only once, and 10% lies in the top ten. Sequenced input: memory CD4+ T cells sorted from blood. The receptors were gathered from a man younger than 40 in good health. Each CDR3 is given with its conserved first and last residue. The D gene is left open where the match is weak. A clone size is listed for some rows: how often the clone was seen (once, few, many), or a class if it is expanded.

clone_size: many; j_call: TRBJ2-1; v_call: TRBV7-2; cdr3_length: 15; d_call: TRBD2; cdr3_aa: CASSRLAGGGNEQFF; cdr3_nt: TGTGCCAGCAGTCGCCTAGCGGGAGGGGGGAATGAGCAGTTCTTC
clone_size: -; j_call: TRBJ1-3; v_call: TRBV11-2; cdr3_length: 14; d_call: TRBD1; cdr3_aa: CASSLQGTGNTIYF; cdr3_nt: TGTGCCAGCAGCCTACAGGGGACTGGAAACACCATATATTTT
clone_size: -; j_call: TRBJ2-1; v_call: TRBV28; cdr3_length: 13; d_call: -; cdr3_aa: CASSGYSGQWEFF; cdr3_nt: TGTGCCAGCAGTGGATATAGCGGACAATGGGAGTTCTTC
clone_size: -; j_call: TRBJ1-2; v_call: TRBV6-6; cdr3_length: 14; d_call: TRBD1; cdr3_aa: CASSTPDRAYGYTF; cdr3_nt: TGTGCCAGCAGTACCCCCGACAGGGCCTATGGCTACACCTTC
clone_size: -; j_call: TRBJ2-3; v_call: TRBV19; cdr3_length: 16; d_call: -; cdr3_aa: CASSMGRIASTDTQYF; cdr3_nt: TGTGCCAGTAGTATGGGCAGGATAGCTAGCACAGATACGCAGTATTTT
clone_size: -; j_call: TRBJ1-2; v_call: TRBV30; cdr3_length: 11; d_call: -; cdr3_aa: CAWSERSAGTF; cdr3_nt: TGTGCCTGGAGTGAGAGGTCAGCCGGCACCTTC
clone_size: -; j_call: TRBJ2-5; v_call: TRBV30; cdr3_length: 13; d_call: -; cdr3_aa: CAWIASAQETQYF; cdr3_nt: TGTGCCTGGATAGCTAGCGCCCAAGAGACCCAGTACTTC
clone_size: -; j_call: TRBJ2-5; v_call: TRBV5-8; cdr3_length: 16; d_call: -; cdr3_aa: CASSLVGLSTQETQYF; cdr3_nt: TGTGCCAGCAGCTTGGTGGGACTCAGCACCCAAGAGACCCAGTACTTC
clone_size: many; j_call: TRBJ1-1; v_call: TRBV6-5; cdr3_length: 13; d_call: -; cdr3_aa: CASWGQRGTEAFF; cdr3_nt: TGTGCCAGCTGGGGGCAGAGGGGCACTGAAGCTTTCTTT
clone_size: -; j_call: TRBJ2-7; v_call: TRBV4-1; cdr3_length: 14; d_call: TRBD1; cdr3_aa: CASSYGQGFYEQYF; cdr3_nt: TGCGCCAGCAGCTATGGACAGGGGTTTTACGAGCAGTACTTC
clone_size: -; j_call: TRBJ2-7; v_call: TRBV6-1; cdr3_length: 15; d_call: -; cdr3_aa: CASSEAPSPYYEQYF; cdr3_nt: TGTGCCAGCAGTGAAGCGCCGTCCCCCTACTACGAGCAGTACTTC
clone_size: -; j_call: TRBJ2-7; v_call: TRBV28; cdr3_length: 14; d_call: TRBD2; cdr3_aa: CASSPAGSTYEQYF; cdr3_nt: TGTGCCAGCAGTCCAGCGGGATCCACCTACGAGCAGTACTTC
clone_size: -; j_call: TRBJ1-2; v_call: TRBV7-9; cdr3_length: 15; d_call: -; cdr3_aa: CASSLGGRGAYGYTF; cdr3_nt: TGTGCCAGCAGCTTAGGGGGCAGGGGCGCATATGGCTACACCTTC
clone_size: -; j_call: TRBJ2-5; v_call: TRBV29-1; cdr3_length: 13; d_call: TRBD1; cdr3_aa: CSLTQGSGETQYF; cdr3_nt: TGCAGCCTTACACAGGGGAGTGGGGAGACCCAGTACTTC
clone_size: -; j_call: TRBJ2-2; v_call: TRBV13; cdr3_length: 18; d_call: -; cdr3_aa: CASSPGRGQGAYTGELFF; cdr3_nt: TGTGCCAGCAGCCCCGGTCGAGGTCAAGGGGCTTACACCGGGGAGCTGTTTTTT
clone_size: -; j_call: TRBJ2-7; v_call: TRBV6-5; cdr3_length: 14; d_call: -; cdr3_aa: CASSPGDGTYEQYF; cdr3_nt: TGTGCCAGCAGTCCGGGGGACGGAACCTACGAGCAGTACTTC
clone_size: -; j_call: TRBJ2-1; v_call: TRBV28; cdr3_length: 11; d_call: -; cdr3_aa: CASSSIYEQFF; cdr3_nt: TGTGCCAGCAGTTCCATTTATGAGCAGTTCTTC
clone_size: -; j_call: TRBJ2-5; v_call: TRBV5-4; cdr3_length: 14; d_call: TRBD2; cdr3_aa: CASSNWGLDETQYF; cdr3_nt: TGTGCCAGCAGCAATTGGGGACTAGACGAGACCCAGTACTTC
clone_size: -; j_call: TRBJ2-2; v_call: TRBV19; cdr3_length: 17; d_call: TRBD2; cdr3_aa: CASSRTRGLLDTGELFF; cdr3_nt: TGTGCCAGTAGCCGGACTAGAGGTCTCTTGGACACCGGGGAGCTGTTTTTT
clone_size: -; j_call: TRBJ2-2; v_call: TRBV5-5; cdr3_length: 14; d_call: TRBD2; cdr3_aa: CASSLSPGGGELFF; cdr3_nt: TGTGCCAGCAGCTTGAGCCCGGGGGGCGGGGAGCTGTTTTTT
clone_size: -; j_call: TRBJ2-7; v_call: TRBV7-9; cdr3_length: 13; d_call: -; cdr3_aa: CASSLGGFYEQYF; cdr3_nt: TGTGCCAGCAGCTTAGGAGGGTTCTACGAGCAGTACTTC
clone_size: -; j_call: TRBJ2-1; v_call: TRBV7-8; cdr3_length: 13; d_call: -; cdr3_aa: CASSPKLGNEQFF; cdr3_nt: TGTGCCAGCAGCCCCAAACTGGGAAATGAGCAGTTCTTC
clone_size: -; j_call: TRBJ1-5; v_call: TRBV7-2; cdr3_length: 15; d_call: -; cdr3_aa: CASSLALAGNQPQHF; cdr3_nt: TGTGCCAGCAGCTTAGCGTTGGCGGGCAATCAGCCCCAGCATTTT
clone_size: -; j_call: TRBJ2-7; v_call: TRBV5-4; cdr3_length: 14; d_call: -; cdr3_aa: CASSPGLSTLEQYF; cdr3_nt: TGTGCCAGCAGCCCCGGGCTCTCAACCCTCGAGCAGTACTTC
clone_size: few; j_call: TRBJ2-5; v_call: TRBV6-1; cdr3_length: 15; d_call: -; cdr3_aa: CASTLMFMGQETQYF; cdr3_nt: TGTGCCAGCACCCTAATGTTTATGGGACAAGAGACCCAGTACTTC
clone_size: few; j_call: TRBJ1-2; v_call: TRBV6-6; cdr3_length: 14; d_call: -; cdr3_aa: CASSYSSGDDGYTF; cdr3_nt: TGTGCCAGCAGTTACTCATCAGGGGATGATGGCTACACCTTC
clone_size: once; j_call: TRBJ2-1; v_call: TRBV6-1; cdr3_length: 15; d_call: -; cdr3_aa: CASSEFGYGDQRQFF; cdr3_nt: TGTGCCAGCAGTGAATTTGGGTATGGGGACCAGAGGCAGTTCTTC
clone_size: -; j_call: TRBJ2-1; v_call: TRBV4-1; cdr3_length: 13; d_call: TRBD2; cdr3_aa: CASSLTSGDEQFF; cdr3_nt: TGCGCCAGCAGTCTGACTAGCGGGGATGAGCAGTTCTTC
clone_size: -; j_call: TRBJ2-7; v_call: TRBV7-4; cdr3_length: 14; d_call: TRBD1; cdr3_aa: CASSLDRRTYEQYF; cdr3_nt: TGTGCCAGCAGCTTGGACAGGCGCACCTACGAGCAGTACTTC
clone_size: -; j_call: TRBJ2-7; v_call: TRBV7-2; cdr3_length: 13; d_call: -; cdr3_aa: CASSGGISYEQYF; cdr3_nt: TGTGCCAGCAGCGGGGGAATCTCCTACGAGCAGTACTTC
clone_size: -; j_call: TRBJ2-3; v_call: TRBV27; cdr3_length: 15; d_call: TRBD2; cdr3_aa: CASRRTSGMIDTQYF; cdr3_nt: TGTGCCAGCAGAAGGACTAGCGGGATGATAGATACGCAGTATTTT
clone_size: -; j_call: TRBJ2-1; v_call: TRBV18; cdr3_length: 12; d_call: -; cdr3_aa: CASSPQDGWQFF; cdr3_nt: TGTGCCAGCTCACCACAAGACGGGTGGCAGTTCTTC
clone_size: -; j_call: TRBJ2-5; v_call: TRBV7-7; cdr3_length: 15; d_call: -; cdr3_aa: CASSPVGGVGETQYF; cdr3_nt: TGTGCCAGCAGCCCCGTCGGGGGAGTCGGGGAGACCCAGTACTTC
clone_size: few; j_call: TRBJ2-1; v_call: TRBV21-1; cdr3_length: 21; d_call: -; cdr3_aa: CASRRMEWTSGRRGSYNEQFF; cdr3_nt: TGTGCCAGCAGAAGAATGGAATGGACTAGCGGGAGGAGGGGCTCCTACAATGAGCAGTTCTTC
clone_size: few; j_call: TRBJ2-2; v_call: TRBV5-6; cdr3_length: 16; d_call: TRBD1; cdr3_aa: CASSQDREGSTGELFF; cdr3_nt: TGTGCCAGCAGCCAGGACAGGGAAGGTAGCACCGGGGAGCTGTTTTTT
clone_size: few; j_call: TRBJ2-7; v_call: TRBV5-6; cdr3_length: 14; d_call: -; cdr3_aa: CASSLRGLDYEQYF; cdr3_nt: TGTGCCAGCAGCTTGCGCGGGCTCGACTACGAGCAGTACTTC
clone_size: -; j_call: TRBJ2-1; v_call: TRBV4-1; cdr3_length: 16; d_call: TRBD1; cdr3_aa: CASSLRGDRAYNEQFF; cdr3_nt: TGCGCCAGCAGCTTGAGAGGGGACAGGGCCTACAATGAGCAGTTCTTC
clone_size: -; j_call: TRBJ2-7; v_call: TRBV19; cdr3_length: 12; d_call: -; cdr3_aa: CASRGGNYEQYF; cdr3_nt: TGTGCCAGTAGGGGCGGAAACTACGAGCAGTACTTC
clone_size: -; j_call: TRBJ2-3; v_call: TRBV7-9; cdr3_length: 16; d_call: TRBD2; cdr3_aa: CASSLSGSPGTDTQYF; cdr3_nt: TGTGCCAGCAGCCTTAGCGGGAGTCCCGGCACAGATACGCAGTATTTT
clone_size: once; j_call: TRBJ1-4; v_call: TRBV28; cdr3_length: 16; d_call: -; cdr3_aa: CASSLHLAGLGEKLFF; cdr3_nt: TGTGCCAGCAGTTTGCACCTAGCTGGGCTGGGTGAAAAACTGTTTTTT
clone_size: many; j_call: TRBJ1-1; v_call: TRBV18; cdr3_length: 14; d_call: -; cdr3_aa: CASTLDGGLRRAFF; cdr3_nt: TGTGCCAGCACCCTAGATGGGGGGTTGAGGAGAGCTTTCTTT
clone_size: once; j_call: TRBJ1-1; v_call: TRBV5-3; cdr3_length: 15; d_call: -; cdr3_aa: CARSLARQLNTEAFF; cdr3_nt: TGTGCCAGAAGCTTGGCCCGACAGCTGAACACTGAAGCTTTCTTT
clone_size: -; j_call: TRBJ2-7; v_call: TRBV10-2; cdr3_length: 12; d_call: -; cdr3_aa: CASSDRSGTNYF; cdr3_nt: TGCGCCAGCAGTGACAGATCCGGGACCAATTACTTC
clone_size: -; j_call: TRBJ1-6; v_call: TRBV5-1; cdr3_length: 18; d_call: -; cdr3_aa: CASSLLLPGQGANSPLHF; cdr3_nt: TGCGCCAGCAGCTTGCTCCTCCCAGGGCAGGGTGCCAATTCACCCCTCCACTTT
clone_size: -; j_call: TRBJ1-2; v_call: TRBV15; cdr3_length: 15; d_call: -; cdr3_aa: CATSSGSIPGGGYTF; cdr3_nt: TGTGCCACCAGTTCGGGTTCGATTCCGGGAGGGGGCTACACCTTC
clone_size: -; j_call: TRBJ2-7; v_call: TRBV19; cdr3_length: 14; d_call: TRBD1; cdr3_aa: CASSQAGGIYEQYF; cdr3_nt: TGTGCCAGTAGTCAGGCAGGGGGTATCTACGAGCAGTACTTC
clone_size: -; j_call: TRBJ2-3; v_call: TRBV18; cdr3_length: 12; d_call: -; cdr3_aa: CASSYARDTQYF; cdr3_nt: TGTGCCAGCTCATATGCCCGAGATACGCAGTATTTT
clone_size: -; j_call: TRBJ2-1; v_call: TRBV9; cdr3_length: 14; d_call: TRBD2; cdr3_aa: CASSPRAGEGEQFF; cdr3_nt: TGTGCCAGCAGCCCCCGGGCCGGGGAGGGTGAGCAGTTCTTC
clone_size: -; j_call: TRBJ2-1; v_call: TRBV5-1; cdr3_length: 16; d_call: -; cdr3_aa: CASSLGGLSSYNEQFF; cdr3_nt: TGCGCCAGCAGCTTAGGAGGCCTTAGCTCCTACAATGAGCAGTTCTTC